The 21 T cell receptor beta chains given below trace back to one sample, sequenced in a study of blood T cells in healthy people across ages (dated by TCRdb to the mid-2010s). Library preparation employed 5' RACE. TCRdb shows the sequencer as Illumina HiSeq 2500. A second PCR of 7 to 11 cycles was run with a J-beta primer mix and a sample-barcoded 5' primer. TCRdb reran the public reads through fastp at Q25 and MiXCR, keeping productive beta chains. Rows are unified per CDR3 protein, each entry keeping the most common DNA and genes. This sample lists about 570,000 distinct CDR3 sequences; about 26% were detected once. The ten biggest clones cover approximately 3.6% of the sample. This same sample was also part of a study on T cells of mothers and their children.

Sequences were obtained from blood. All receptors derive from a boy aged 2 to 9 in good health.

This rearrangement joins TRBV15 to TRBJ2-1; D might be TRBD1 or TRBD2, each matching 5 bases. The J call may not be correct, given that the DNA end is closer to TRBJ2-7. CDR3 size: 15 residues. From germline, CDR1 is LNHNV and CDR2 YYDKDF (reference sequence). The chain's CDR3 is CATSRDQGAAYEQYF. In nucleotides, the CDR3 is TGTGCCACCAGCAGAGATCAGGGAGCGGCTTACGAGCAGTACTTC.

This clonotype appeared many times. The V and J genes are TRBV28 and TRBJ2-5; TRBD2 matches 12 bases. Germline assignment: CDR1 MDHEN and CDR2 SYDVKM. The J segment lost 5 bases and the V segment lost 6 bases, leaving 13 bases of the junction unmatched. There are 17 residues in the CDR3. The CDR3 loop reads CASSTWASGGARETQYF. CDR3 nucleotides: TGTGCCAGCAGCACTTGGGCTAGCGGGGGGGCCCGGGAGACCCAGTACTTC.

The chain employs TRBV7-2 and TRBJ1-4; 8 nucleotides align to TRBD1. The CDR3 is 15 amino acids. V shed 5 bases, J shed 7 bases, and the junction held 9 bases outside the gene matches. Germline V CDR1 and CDR2: SGHTA, FQGNSA. The CDR3 protein is CASSTQTGVGEKLFF. CDR3 nucleotide sequence: TGTGCCAGCAGCACTCAGACAGGGGTGGGTGAAAAACTGTTTTTT.

The genes are TRBV10-3 and TRBJ2-2; D is uncertain. The CDR3 has 11 residues. The V end was cut by 2 bases, the J end by 5 bases, with 0 bases between. CDR1 is ENHRY and CDR2 is SYGVKD in the germline V gene. DNA for the CDR3: TGTGCCATCAGTGAGACCGGGGAGCTGTTTTTT. Translated, it gives CAISETGELFF.

This clonotype occurred once. V and J are TRBV6-1 and TRBJ1-2, with D unclear. Trimming stripped 7 bases from V and 4 bases from J, with 19 bases between. Germline values: CDR1 MNHNS, CDR2 SASEGT. The CDR3 consists of 15 residues. For the CDR3, the DNA is TGTGCCAGCACCTACGAATGGGGTAACGGCTATGGCTACACCTTC. Protein: CASTYEWGNGYGYTF.

In its sample, this clonotype was seen many times. The V call is TRBV20-1, the J call TRBJ2-1; TRBD2 aligns across 8 bases. V trimming: 8 bases; J trimming: 3 bases; junction bases outside the gene matches: 12. This CDR3 comprises 15 residues. From germline, CDR1 is DFQATT and CDR2 SNEGSKA (reference sequence). CDR3 residues: CSRPKSGSDYNEQFF. CDR3 nucleotides: TGCAGTCGACCTAAAAGCGGGAGTGACTACAATGAGCAGTTCTTC.

On this clonotype: The missing conserved phenylalanine or tryptophan at the end of this CDR3 makes a read error likely. The V and J genes are TRBV5-1 and TRBJ2-5; TRBD2 aligns across 9 bases. This CDR3 contains 16 residues. Trimming cost V 0 bases and J 2 bases; bases outside gene matches: 5. Germline V lookup: CDR1 SGHRS, CDR2 YFSETQ. The DNA for the CDR3 is TGCGCCAGCAGCTTGGGTCCGGCGGGGGGGCAAGAGACCCAGTACGTC. It yields the protein CASSLGPAGGQETQYV.

This clonotype was found a few times. The junction and the germline gene differ at one end; a read error may be behind it. The chain has TRBV29-1 and TRBJ2-5; D possibly corresponds to TRBD1 (6 bases). CDR1 is SQVTM and CDR2 is ANQGSEA in the germline V gene. The CDR3 sequence is 14 residues long. CDR3 DNA sequence: TGCAGCGGTGAACGCTGGGGGCCGCGTGAGACCCAGTACTTC. It codes for CSGERWGPRETQYF.

This clonotype was picked up a small number of times. Germline is not matched at one junction end, which may reflect a read error. The chain employs TRBV6-2 or TRBV6-3 and TRBJ2-3; TRBD2 matches 12 bases. Germline V gives CDR1 MNHEY, CDR2 SVGEGT. The CDR3 extends over 19 amino acids. CDR3 nucleotides: TGTGCCAGCAGCTCCTCCCCGGCTAGCGGGAGGGTAAGCATAGATACGCAGTATTTT. It is translated as CASSSSPASGRVSIDTQYF.

This clonotype was counted at least ten times. V usage is TRBV20-1 and J usage is TRBJ2-7; the D gene could be TRBD1 or TRBD2 (5 bases each). Germline V CDR1 and CDR2: DFQATT, SNEGSKA (reference sequence). The CDR3 totals 14 residues. The V gene lost 3 bases and the J gene lost 6 bases, with 18 bases spanning the gap. The CDR3 here is CSASPGQGRGEQYF. CDR3 nucleotides: TGCAGTGCTAGTCCGGGGCAGGGAAGGGGCGAGCAGTACTTC.

In this sample, this clonotype turned up a few times. V is TRBV6-2 or TRBV6-3 and J is TRBJ2-5; D tentatively reads TRBD1 or TRBD2 (5 bases each). This CDR3 spans 14 amino acids. Deletions cut 1 base from V and 4 bases from J, with 10 bases between. Germline values: CDR1 MNHEY, CDR2 SVGEGT. Here the CDR3 reads CASSYFGAGETQYF. The DNA of the CDR3 is TGTGCCAGCAGTTACTTCGGGGCAGGAGAGACCCAGTACTTC.

This clonotype was seen more than once but under ten times. The J gene is TRBJ2-5, the V gene TRBV10-3; D unclear. V was shortened by 9 bases and J by 2 bases, with 13 bases between the two germline ends. Germline assignment: CDR1 ENHRY and CDR2 SYGVKD. The CDR3 sequence is 13 residues long. The CDR3 DNA sequence: TGTGCCATGGGTAGCAGAGGTCAAGAGACCCAGTACTTC. This gives the protein CAMGSRGQETQYF.

The chain has TRBV12-3 or TRBV12-4 and TRBJ1-4; D uncertain. This CDR3 is 15 amino acids long. Trimming shortened V by 2 bases and J by 7 bases, and 14 bases separated the two germline ends. This CDR3 reads CASSLYNPLGEKLFF. The CDR3 DNA sequence: TGTGCCAGCAGTTTATACAACCCATTGGGTGAAAAACTGTTTTTT.

The chain uses TRBV7-9 and TRBJ1-3; no definite D call. The CDR3 totals 16 residues. Looked up from germline, CDR1 is SEHNR and CDR2 is FQNEAQ (reference sequence). The ends were cut back, 5 bases at V and 0 bases at J, with 14 bases in the middle. The CDR3 sequence: CASSPLIPSSGNTIYF. The CDR3 DNA follows: TGTGCCAGCAGCCCTTTGATCCCGAGCTCTGGAAACACCATATATTTT.

V gene TRBV7-9 combines with J gene TRBJ1-1; D uncertain. The CDR3 sequence is 13 residues long. Trimming cost V 5 bases and J 5 bases, with 12 bases left between them. The germline CDR1 and CDR2 sequences are SEHNR and FQNEAQ (reference sequence). CDR3 DNA sequence: TGTGCCAGCAGCATGGAAGTTGGGACTGAAGCTTTCTTT. The encoded protein is CASSMEVGTEAFF.

This rearrangement joins TRBV30 to TRBJ2-7; D is undetermined. CDR3 length: 12 residues. Trimming pared 5 bases from V and 1 base from J, leaving 9 bases between. The V gene's germline CDR1 is GTSNPN and CDR2 SVGIG (reference sequence). The CDR3 loop is CAWAADSYEQYF. The CDR3 DNA reads as TGTGCCTGGGCCGCAGATTCCTACGAGCAGTACTTC.

V gene TRBV7-9 combines with J gene TRBJ2-1; 11 bases map to TRBD2. CDR1 is SEHNR and CDR2 is FQNEAQ in the germline V gene (reference sequence). CDR3 length: 14 residues. J lost 11 bases, V lost 3 bases, and 6 bases had no gene match. The CDR3 here is CASSLGASGGQQFF. CDR3 DNA: TGTGCCAGCAGCTTGGGTGCTAGCGGGGGGCAGCAGTTCTTC. Variable domain in full (rest from reference TRBV7-9 and TRBJ2-1): DTGVSQNPRHKITKRGQNVTFRCDPISEHNRLYWYRQTLGQGPEFLTYFQNEAQLEKSRLLSDRFSAERPKGSFSTLEIQRTEQGDSAMYLCASSLGASGGQQFFGPGTRLTVL.

V is TRBV5-6 and J is TRBJ2-1; TRBD2 matches at 10 bases. Germline CDR1 reads SGHDT; CDR2 reads YYEEEE. The CDR3 loop spans 15 amino acids. V dropped 4 bases and J dropped 5; count of bases not matched to a gene: 6. The CDR3 DNA reads TGTGCCAGCAGCGTCTCTAGCGGGAGTAACAATGAGCAGTTCTTC. Translated: CASSVSSGSNNEQFF.

This clonotype occurred a few times. The V and J genes are TRBV5-6 and TRBJ2-5; a weak D match, TRBD1 (5 bases). This CDR3 has 13 amino acids. Germline CDR1 and CDR2: SGHDT and YYEEEE. V was pared by 7 bases and J by 4 bases, with 14 bases between. The CDR3 spells CASHRGIGETQYF. The CDR3 DNA reads as TGTGCCAGCCATAGGGGAATCGGAGAGACCCAGTACTTC.

The J gene is TRBJ1-5, the V gene TRBV27; D is unresolved. Germline lookup yields CDR1 MNHEY and CDR2 SMNVEV (reference sequence). V dropped 0 bases and J dropped 1 base, with 13 bases sitting between them. The CDR3 is made up of 17 amino acids. The CDR3 is CASSLSAGDYSNQPQHF. The CDR3 DNA sequence: TGTGCCAGCAGTTTATCGGCAGGAGATTACAGCAATCAGCCCCAGCATTTT.

Here the CDR3 reads CSARPVGGNTEAFF. For the CDR3, the DNA is TGCAGTGCTAGGCCGGTTGGCGGGAACACTGAAGCTTTCTTT. The genes are TRBV20-1 and TRBJ1-1; D is uncertain. This CDR3 region has 14 residues. V was trimmed by 3 bases and J by 1 base, leaving 12 bases between them. Germline CDR1 reads DFQATT; CDR2 reads SNEGSKA (reference sequence).